Following are 14 T cell receptor beta chains from one sample sequenced in a study of T-cell reconstitution after alpha-beta-depleted transplantation in children. Unique molecular identifiers were used to barcode this TCRbeta library. One entry per CDR3 protein results from TCRdb running MiXCR on the PCR reads. The data hold 900,000 or so distinct CDR3 sequences, with approximately 15% observed a single time. The input for sequencing was PBMCs, mostly from graft donor cells, taken 360 days after TCRalphabeta/CD19-depleted stem cell transplant. The receptors were gathered from a male patient between 10 and 17 years old who had a stem cell transplant for acute lymphoblastic leukemia, so the T cells may come from the graft donor.

V gene TRBV15 combines with J gene TRBJ2-3, with 7 bases matching TRBD2. The CDR3 sequence is 16 residues long. Germline lookup yields CDR1 LNHNV and CDR2 YYDKDF (reference sequence). The trim removed 0 bases at V and 5 bases at J, leaving 8 bases unmatched. The CDR3 DNA sequence: TGTGCCACCAGCAGAGATCGGCGGGAGTTTGGAGATACGCAGTATTTT. The encoded protein is CATSRDRREFGDTQYF.

In this sample, this clonotype turned up a few times. This chain joins TRBV7-6 and TRBJ2-2, with 9 bases matching TRBD2. The CDR3 runs 17 residues. From germline, CDR1 is SGHVS and CDR2 FNYEAQ. V shed 2 bases, J shed 6 bases, and the junction held 10 bases outside the gene matches. The CDR3, as DNA: TGTGCCAGCAGCTTAATCCCTGGGCGGGAGGGCCCCGGGGAGCTGTTTTTT. Its translation: CASSLIPGREGPGELFF.

This clonotype was counted a few times. CDR3 coding DNA: TGTGCCAGCAGCGTAGCTGGAGGGGGCTTTTACGAGCAGTACTTC. This codes for CASSVAGGGFYEQYF. The rearrangement links TRBV9 to TRBJ2-7; D possibly corresponds to TRBD1 (7 bases). The germline V and J ends were trimmed by 0 bases and 4 bases, with 14 bases remaining between them. From germline, CDR1 is SGDLS and CDR2 YYNGEE. There are 15 residues in the CDR3.

This clonotype was seen a handful of times. The genes are TRBV9 and TRBJ1-3; possibly TRBD1 for D (5 bases). Germline V gene sequence: CDR1 SGDLS, CDR2 YYNGEE. The V and J ends lost 4 bases and 0 bases respectively, with 20 bases between them. This CDR3 is built from 18 residues. CDR3 sequence reads: CASSHHRYQRGSGNTIYF. In nucleotides, the CDR3 is TGTGCCAGCAGCCATCACCGCTATCAGAGGGGCTCTGGAAACACCATATATTTT.

V gene TRBV4-1 combines with J gene TRBJ1-1; 9 positions agree with TRBD1. Germline CDR1 MGHRA, CDR2 YSYEKL. The CDR3 is made up of 16 amino acids. V lost 3 bases and J lost 8; bases outside the gene matches: 13. The CDR3 bases are TGCGCCAGCAGCCAGCAAACCGGGACAGGGCCAAACGAAGCTTTCTTT. Translation gives CASSQQTGTGPNEAFF.

This clonotype was counted between two and nine times. V gene TRBV5-1 combines with J gene TRBJ2-1; 14 nucleotides align to TRBD2. Trimming removed 1 base from V and 8 bases from J; junction bases left unmatched: 8. CDR1 and CDR2 (germline): SGHRS, YFSETQ. The CDR3 has 17 residues. The CDR3 reads CASSLLLLTSGRDEQFF. The CDR3 DNA is TGCGCCAGCAGCTTGCTACTATTGACTAGCGGGAGGGATGAGCAGTTCTTC.

This clonotype was counted between two and nine times. The rearrangement uses TRBV12-3 or TRBV12-4 and TRBJ2-5, with D tentatively TRBD2 (6 bases). Trimming left V 4 bases short and J 3 bases short, with 12 bases between. The length of the CDR3 is 14 residues. The CDR3 bases are TGTGCCAGCAGTTCGGCGGGATCGGAAGAGACCCAGTACTTC. Translated, it gives CASSSAGSEETQYF.

This clonotype was recorded at least ten times. The chain uses TRBV11-2 and TRBJ2-1; a possible D gene is TRBD1 (6 bases). Germline CDR1 SGHAT, CDR2 FQNNGV. This CDR3 has 12 residues. V lost 5 bases, J lost 12 bases, and 14 bases lay in between. The CDR3 DNA reads as TGTGCCAGCAGCCCCTCCCTCAGGGGGCAGTTCTTC. Protein: CASSPSLRGQFF.

A few counts support this clonotype. The V call is TRBV4-1, the J call TRBJ2-5; 8 bases agree with TRBD1. The V and J ends lost 5 bases and 7 bases, in that order; junction bases with no gene match: 9. The CDR3 runs to 14 residues. Germline assignment: CDR1 MGHRA and CDR2 YSYEKL. In DNA, the CDR3 is TGCGCCAGCAGCGTTCCAGGGGGCGCGGGGACCCAGTACTTC. Residues: CASSVPGGAGTQYF.

This clonotype has a handful of counts. This chain links TRBV11-2 with TRBJ2-7; no definite D call. V lost 1 base, J lost 3 bases, and 19 bases lay in between. The CDR3 is 17 residues long. Germline V gene data show CDR1 as SGHAT and CDR2 as FQNNGV. CDR3 loop: CASSLGPFQEAGYEQYF. The CDR3 DNA follows: TGTGCCAGCAGCTTAGGTCCGTTTCAGGAAGCCGGCTACGAGCAGTACTTC.

The chain is built from TRBV12-3 or TRBV12-4 and TRBJ1-1; TRBD1 matches at 11 bases. The ends lost 4 bases at V and 5 bases at J; junction bases unmatched: 6. CDR3 length equals 15 residues. In DNA form, the CDR3 reads TGTGCCAGCAGTTCAGCCGGGACAGGGGGAACTGAAGCTTTCTTT. Its protein is CASSSAGTGGTEAFF.

The genes are TRBV4-1 and TRBJ2-2, with a tentative D call TRBD2 (5 bases). The V end lost 4 bases, the J end lost 4 bases, and 10 bases lay between the germline ends. Germline loops: CDR1 MGHRA, CDR2 YSYEKL. The CDR3 contains 14 residues. The CDR3 nucleotides read TGCGCCAGCAGCCTCCCCGGAGGCACCGGGGAGCTGTTTTTT. The encoded protein is CASSLPGGTGELFF.

This clonotype occurred a few times. The V gene is TRBV12-3 or TRBV12-4, the J gene TRBJ2-7; the match to TRBD2 covers 9 bases. The CDR3 runs to 16 residues. V lost 5 bases and J lost 6; bases outside the gene matches: 14. CDR3 bases: TGTGCCAGCAGTAGAAACCAGGCTAGCGGGACAAGCGAGCAGTACTTC. It codes for CASSRNQASGTSEQYF.

This clonotype was detected a few times. The genes are TRBV10-3 and TRBJ2-5; D assignment may be TRBD1 or TRBD2 (6 bases each). Trimming removed 0 bases from V and 6 bases from J, with 11 bases in between. CDR1 ENHRY and CDR2 SYGVKD come from the germline V gene. The length of the CDR3 is 14 residues. The DNA of the CDR3 is TGTGCCATCAGTGAGTCGAGGGGGGCGAAGACCCAGTACTTC. Translation gives CAISESRGAKTQYF.